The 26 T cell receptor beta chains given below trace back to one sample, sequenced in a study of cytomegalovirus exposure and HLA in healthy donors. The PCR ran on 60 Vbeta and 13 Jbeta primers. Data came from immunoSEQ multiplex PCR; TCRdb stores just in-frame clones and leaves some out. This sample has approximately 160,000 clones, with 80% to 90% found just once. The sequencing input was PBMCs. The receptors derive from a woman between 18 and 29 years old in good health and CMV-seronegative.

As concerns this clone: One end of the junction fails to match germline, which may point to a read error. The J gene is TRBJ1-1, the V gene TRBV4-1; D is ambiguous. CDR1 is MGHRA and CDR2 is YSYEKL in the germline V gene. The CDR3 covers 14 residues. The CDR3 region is CVSSQGTMNTEAFF. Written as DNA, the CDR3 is TGCGTCAGCAGCCAAGGAACTATGAACACTGAAGCTTTCTTT.

CDR3 sequence reads: CASSQEGGRGSYNEQFF. As DNA, the CDR3 is TGCGCCAGCAGCCAAGAAGGTGGGAGAGGGTCCTACAATGAGCAGTTCTTC. The chain couples TRBV4-1 to TRBJ2-1, with D possibly TRBD2 on 5 matching bases. Germline V lookup: CDR1 MGHRA, CDR2 YSYEKL. This CDR3 region has 17 residues. The V gene lost 0 bases and the J gene lost 1 base, with 13 bases spanning the gap.

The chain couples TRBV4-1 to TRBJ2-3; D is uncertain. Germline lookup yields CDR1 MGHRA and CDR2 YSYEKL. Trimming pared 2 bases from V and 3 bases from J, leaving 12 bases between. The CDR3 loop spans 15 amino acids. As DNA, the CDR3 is TGCGCCAGCAGCCAAAGTTCAGTGACTACAGATACGCAGTATTTT. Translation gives CASSQSSVTTDTQYF.

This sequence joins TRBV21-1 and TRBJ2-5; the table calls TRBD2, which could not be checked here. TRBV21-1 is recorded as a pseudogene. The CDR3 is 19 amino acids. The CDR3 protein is CASFQGTLAGTSVAETQYF. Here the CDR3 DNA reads TGTGCCAGCTTCCAGGGAACTCTAGCGGGAACTTCGGTTGCGGAGACCCAGTACTTC.

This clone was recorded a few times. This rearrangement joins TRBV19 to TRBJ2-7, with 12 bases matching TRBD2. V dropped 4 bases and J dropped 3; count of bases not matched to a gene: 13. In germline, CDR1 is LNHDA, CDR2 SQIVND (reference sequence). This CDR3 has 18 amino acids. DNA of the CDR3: TGTGCCAGTAGTAGCCTACCTAGCGGGAGGGCCAGGGACTACGAGCAGTACTTC. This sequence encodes CASSSLPSGRARDYEQYF.

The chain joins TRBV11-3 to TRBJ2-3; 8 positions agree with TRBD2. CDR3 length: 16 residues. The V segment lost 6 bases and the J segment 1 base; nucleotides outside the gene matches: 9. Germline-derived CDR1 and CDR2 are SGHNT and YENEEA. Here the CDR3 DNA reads TGTGCCAGCAGTCACAGGACTAGCACCGGCACAGATACGCAGTATTTT. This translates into CASSHRTSTGTDTQYF.

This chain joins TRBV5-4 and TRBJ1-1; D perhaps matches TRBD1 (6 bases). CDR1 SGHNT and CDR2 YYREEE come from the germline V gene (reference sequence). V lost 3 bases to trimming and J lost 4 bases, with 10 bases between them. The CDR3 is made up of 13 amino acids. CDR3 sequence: CASSWEGGTEAFF. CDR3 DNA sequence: TGTGCCAGCAGCTGGGAGGGGGGCACTGAAGCTTTCTTT.

CDR3 sequence: CASSEAGGIYGYTF. The CDR3, as DNA: TGTGCCAGCAGTGAAGCGGGAGGGATTTATGGCTACACCTTC. This chain links TRBV2 with TRBJ1-2; no reliable D call. Germline loops: CDR1 SNHLY, CDR2 FYNNEI. This CDR3 comprises 14 residues. V lost 0 bases and J 5 bases, leaving 10 bases between the germline ends.

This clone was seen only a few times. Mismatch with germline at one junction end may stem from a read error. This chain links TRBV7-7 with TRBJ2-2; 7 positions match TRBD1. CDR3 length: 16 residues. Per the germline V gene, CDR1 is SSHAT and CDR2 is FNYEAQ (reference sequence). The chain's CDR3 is CASSLVAGGNTGELFF. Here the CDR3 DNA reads TGTGCTAGCAGCTTAGTTGCAGGGGGAAACACCGGGGAGCTGTTTTTT.

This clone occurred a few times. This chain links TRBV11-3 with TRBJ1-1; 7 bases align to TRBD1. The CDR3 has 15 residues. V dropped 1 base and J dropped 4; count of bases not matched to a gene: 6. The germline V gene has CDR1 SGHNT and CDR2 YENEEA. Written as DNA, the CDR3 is TGTGCCAGCAGCTTAGGAGTACAGGGGACCACTGAAGCTTTCTTT. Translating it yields CASSLGVQGTTEAFF.

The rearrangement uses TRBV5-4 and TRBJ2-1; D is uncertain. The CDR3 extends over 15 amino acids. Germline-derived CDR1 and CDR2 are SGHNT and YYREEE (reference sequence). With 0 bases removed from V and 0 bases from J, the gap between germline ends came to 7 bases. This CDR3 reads CASSLDASSYNEQFF. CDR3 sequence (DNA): TGTGCCAGCAGCTTGGACGCGAGCTCCTACAATGAGCAGTTCTTC.

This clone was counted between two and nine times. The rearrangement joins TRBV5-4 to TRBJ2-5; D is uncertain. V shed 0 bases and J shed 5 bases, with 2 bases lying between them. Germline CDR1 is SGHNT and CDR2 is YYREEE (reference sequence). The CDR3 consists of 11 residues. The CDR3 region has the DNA TGTGCCAGCAGCTTGGCGGAGACCCAGTACTTC. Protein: CASSLAETQYF.

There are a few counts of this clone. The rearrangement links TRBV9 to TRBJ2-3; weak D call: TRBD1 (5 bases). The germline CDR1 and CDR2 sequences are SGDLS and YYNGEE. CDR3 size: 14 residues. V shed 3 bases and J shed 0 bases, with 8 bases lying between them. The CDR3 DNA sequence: TGTGCCAGCAGCGAGACAGCTAGCACAGATACGCAGTATTTT. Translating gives CASSETASTDTQYF.

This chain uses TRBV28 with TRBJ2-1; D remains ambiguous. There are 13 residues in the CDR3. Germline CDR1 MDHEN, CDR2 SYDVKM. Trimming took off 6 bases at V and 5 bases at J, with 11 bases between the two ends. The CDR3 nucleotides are TGTGCCAGCAGGCGCGCCCTGGACAATGAGCAGTTCTTC. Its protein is CASRRALDNEQFF. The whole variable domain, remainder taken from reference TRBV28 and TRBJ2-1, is DVKVTQSSRYLVKRTGEKVFLECVQDMDHENMFWYRQDPGLGLRLIYFSYDVKMKEKGDIPEGYSVSREKKERFSLILESASTNQTSMYLCASRRALDNEQFFGPGTRLTVL.

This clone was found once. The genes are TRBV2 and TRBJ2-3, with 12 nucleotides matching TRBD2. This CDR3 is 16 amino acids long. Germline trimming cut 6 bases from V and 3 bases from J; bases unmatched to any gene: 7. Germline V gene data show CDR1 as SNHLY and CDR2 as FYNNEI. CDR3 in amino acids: CASSRLAGEGTDTQYF. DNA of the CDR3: TGTGCCAGCAGCCGACTAGCGGGAGAAGGGACAGATACGCAGTATTTT.

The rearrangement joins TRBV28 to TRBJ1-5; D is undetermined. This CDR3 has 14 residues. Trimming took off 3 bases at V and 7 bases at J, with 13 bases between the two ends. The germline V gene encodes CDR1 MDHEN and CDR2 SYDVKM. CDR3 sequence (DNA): TGTGCCAGCAGTTTGCTCGGGGTTCGGCAGCCCCAGCATTTT. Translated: CASSLLGVRQPQHF. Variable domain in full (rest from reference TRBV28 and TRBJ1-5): DVKVTQSSRYLVKRTGEKVFLECVQDMDHENMFWYRQDPGLGLRLIYFSYDVKMKEKGDIPEGYSVSREKKERFSLILESASTNQTSMYLCASSLLGVRQPQHFGDGTRLSIL.

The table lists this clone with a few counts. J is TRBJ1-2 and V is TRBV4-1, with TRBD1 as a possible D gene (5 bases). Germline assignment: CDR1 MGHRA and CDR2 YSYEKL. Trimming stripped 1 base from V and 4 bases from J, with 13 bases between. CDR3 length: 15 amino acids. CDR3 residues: CASSQVEGTLYGYTF. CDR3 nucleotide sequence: TGCGCCAGCAGCCAAGTGGAGGGGACGCTCTATGGCTACACCTTC.

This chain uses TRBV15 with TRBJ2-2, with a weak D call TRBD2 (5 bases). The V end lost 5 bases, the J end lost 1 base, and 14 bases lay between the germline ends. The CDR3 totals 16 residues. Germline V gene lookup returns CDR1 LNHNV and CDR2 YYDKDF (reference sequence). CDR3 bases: TGTGCCACCAGCGCCAATAGAGGGAAGAACACCGGGGAGCTGTTTTTT. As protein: CATSANRGKNTGELFF.

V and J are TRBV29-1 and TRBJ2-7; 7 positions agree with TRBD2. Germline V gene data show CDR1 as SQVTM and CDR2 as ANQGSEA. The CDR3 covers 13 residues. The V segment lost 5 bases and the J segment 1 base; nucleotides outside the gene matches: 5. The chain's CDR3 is CSVLELASYEQYF. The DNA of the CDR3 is TGCAGCGTTCTTGAACTAGCGTCCTACGAGCAGTACTTC.

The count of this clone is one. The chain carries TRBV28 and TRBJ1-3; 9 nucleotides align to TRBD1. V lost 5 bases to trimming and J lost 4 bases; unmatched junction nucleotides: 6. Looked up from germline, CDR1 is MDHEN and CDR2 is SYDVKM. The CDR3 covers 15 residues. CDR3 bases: TGTGCCAGCAGTGATACAGGGGGCAGGGGAAACACCATATATTTT. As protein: CASSDTGGRGNTIYF.

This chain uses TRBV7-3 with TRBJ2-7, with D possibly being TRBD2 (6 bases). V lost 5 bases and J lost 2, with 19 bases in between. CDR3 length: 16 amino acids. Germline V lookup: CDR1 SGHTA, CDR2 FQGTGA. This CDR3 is CASSLGAGSPTYEQYF. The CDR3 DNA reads TGTGCCAGCAGCCTAGGCGCCGGGAGCCCCACCTACGAGCAGTACTTC.

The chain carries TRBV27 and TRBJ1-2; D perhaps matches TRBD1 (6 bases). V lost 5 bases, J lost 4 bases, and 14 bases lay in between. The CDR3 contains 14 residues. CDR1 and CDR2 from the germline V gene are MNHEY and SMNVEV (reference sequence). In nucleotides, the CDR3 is TGTGCCAGCAGTCCGGGGGGCGGTGTCTATGGCTACACCTTC. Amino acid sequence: CASSPGGGVYGYTF.

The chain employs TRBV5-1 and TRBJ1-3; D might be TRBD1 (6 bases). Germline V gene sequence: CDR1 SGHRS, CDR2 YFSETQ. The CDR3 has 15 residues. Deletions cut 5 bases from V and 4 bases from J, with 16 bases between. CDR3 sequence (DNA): TGCGCCAGCAGTTCACAGGGTCTAGCCGGAAACACCATATATTTT. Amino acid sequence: CASSSQGLAGNTIYF.

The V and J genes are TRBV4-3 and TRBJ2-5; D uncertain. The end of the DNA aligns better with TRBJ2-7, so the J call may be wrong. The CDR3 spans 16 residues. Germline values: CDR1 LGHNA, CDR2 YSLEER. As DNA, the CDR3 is TGCGCCAGCAGCCAAGATTTCCGACTTTCGGTTTACGAGCAGTACTTC. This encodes CASSQDFRLSVYEQYF.

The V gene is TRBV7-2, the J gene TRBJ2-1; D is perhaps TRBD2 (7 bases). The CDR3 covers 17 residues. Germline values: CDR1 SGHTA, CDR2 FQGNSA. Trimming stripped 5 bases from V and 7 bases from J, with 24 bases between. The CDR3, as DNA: TGTGCCAGCAGCCCCATAGGGGGGGGAGGTAGATTGAATGAGCAGTTCTTC. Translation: CASSPIGGGGRLNEQFF.

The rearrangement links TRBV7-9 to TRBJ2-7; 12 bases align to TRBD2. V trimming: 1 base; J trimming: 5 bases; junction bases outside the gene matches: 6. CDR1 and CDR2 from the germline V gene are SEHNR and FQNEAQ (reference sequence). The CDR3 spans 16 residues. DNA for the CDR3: TGTGCCAGCAGCTTAGGCAGACTAGCGGGAGTTGACGAGCAGTACTTC. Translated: CASSLGRLAGVDEQYF. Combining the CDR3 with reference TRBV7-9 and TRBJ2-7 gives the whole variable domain DTGVSQNPRHKITKRGQNVTFRCDPISEHNRLYWYRQTLGQGPEFLTYFQNEAQLEKSRLLSDRFSAERPKGSFSTLEIQRTEQGDSAMYLCASSLGRLAGVDEQYFGPGTRLTVT.